Below, 12 T cell receptor beta chains from the same sample are listed, as sequenced in a study of blood T cell repertoires in COVID-19 (dated by TCRdb to 2020 to 2021). The method was the immunoSEQ multiplex PCR assay. This immuneACCESS table, as held by TCRdb, lists in-frame sequences with V and J called but not all clones. Of the missing ones, under half trace to an unresolved V gene in checked studies; the others have no known cause. For this sample the table gives 130,000 to 150,000 clones, of which about four fifths were detected only once. 6.5% to 8.5% of the sample goes to the ten largest clones. Source material: peripheral blood. The origin of the receptors is a human donor with acute or convalescent COVID-19. The donor label of this sample is uncertain.

The chain's CDR3 is CASSSRFDEFSGGGPTQYF. CDR3 in DNA: TGTGCCAGCAGTTCTAGATTTGATGAGTTTAGTGGGGGGGGCCCTACGCAGTATTTT. The V and J genes are TRBV11-2 and TRBJ2-3, with a tentative D call TRBD2 (7 bases). Trimming stripped 6 bases from V and 8 bases from J, with 33 bases between. Germline CDR1 SGHAT, CDR2 FQNNGV. The length of the CDR3 is 19 residues.

The CDR3 nucleotides read TGTGCCAGCGGTATCTCTAGCTCCTACGAGCAGTACTTC. Translation gives CASGISSSYEQYF. The chain uses TRBV27 and TRBJ2-7; D call uncertain. The CDR3 runs 13 residues. CDR1 and CDR2 (germline): MNHEY, SMNVEV (reference sequence). Between the trimmed V and J ends, which lost 8 bases and 0 bases, there was a span of 11 bases.

This clone was recorded a few times. V usage is TRBV6-5 and J usage is TRBJ2-1; 7 bases match TRBD1. CDR1 is MNHEY, CDR2 SVGAGI, per germline. The CDR3 is 14 amino acids. The V segment lost 5 bases and the J segment 3 bases; nucleotides outside the gene matches: 4. The CDR3 DNA sequence: TGTGCCAGCAGTCACCGGGACAGCTACAATGAGCAGTTCTTC. This sequence encodes CASSHRDSYNEQFF.

The chain is built from TRBV7-6 and TRBJ2-7, with TRBD1 as a possible D gene (8 bases). The CDR3 length is 15 residues. CDR1 is SGHVS and CDR2 is FNYEAQ in the germline V gene. V was pared by 4 bases and J by 3 bases, with 16 bases between. Here the CDR3 DNA reads TGTGCCAGCAGCTACTACACAGGGGGGGGCTACGAGCAGTACTTC. It encodes CASSYYTGGGYEQYF.

This chain uses TRBV5-1 with TRBJ2-6; 12 bases are shared with TRBD1. The ends lost 7 bases at V and 2 bases at J; junction bases unmatched: 7. The germline V gene has CDR1 SGHRS and CDR2 YFSETQ. This CDR3 spans 17 amino acids. In DNA, the CDR3 is TGCGCCAGCTTGTCCGGGACAGGGGGCGCTGGGGCCAACGTCCTGACTTTC. This encodes CASLSGTGGAGANVLTF.

This chain links TRBV24-1 with TRBJ1-5, with TRBD1 identical over 7 bases. V lost 4 bases, J lost 8 bases, and 7 bases stayed unmatched. CDR3 length: 14 residues. Germline V CDR1 and CDR2: KGHDR, SFDVKD. The CDR3 spells CATSESDRSEPQHF. Written as DNA, the CDR3 is TGTGCCACCAGTGAGTCGGACAGGAGTGAGCCCCAGCATTTT.

This chain connects TRBV6-1 to TRBJ1-3, with TRBD1 identical over 9 bases. The CDR3 length is 15 residues. Germline-derived CDR1 and CDR2 are MNHNS and SASEGT. V dropped 1 base and J dropped 3; count of bases not matched to a gene: 1. The CDR3 reads CASSEGDRVGNTIYF. CDR3 bases: TGTGCCAGCAGTGAAGGGGACAGGGTTGGAAACACCATATATTTT.

This chain connects TRBV5-4 to TRBJ1-1, with TRBD1 matching over 7 bases. The V and J ends lost 4 bases and 9 bases, in that order; junction bases with no gene match: 6. Germline CDR1 reads SGHNT; CDR2 reads YYREEE (reference sequence). This CDR3 comprises 12 residues. The CDR3 sequence: CASSQPTGKAFF. In DNA form, the CDR3 reads TGTGCCAGCAGCCAACCGACAGGGAAAGCTTTCTTT.

The V call is TRBV13, the J call TRBJ2-3; a weak D match, TRBD2 (7 bases). Germline assignment: CDR1 PRHDT and CDR2 FYEKMQ (reference sequence). V lost 4 bases and J lost 0, with 11 bases in between. The CDR3 is 15 amino acids. CDR3 residues: CASSSRGASTDTQYF. In DNA, the CDR3 is TGTGCCAGCAGCTCTCGGGGGGCAAGCACAGATACGCAGTATTTT. The variable domain in full, completed from reference TRBV13 and TRBJ2-3, reads AAGVIQSPRHLIKEKRETATLKCYPIPRHDTVYWYQQGPGQDPQFLISFYEKMQSDKGSIPDRFSAQQFSDYHSELNMSSLELGDSALYFCASSSRGASTDTQYFGPGTRLTVL.

This chain joins TRBV6-6 and TRBJ1-2; D is unclear. The V end lost 6 bases, the J end lost 0 bases, and 5 bases lay between the germline ends. This CDR3 has 12 amino acids. Germline CDR1 and CDR2: MNHNY and SVGAGI (reference sequence). The chain's CDR3 is CASSLTNYGYTF. The CDR3 DNA reads TGTGCCAGCAGCCTTACTAACTATGGCTACACCTTC.

The chain carries TRBV6-5 and TRBJ1-2, with D maybe TRBD1 (5 bases). Per the germline V gene, CDR1 is MNHEY and CDR2 is SVGAGI. The CDR3 is made up of 16 amino acids. Trimming stripped 2 bases from V and 4 bases from J, with 17 bases between. This chain's CDR3 is CASSYNPGMDLYGYTF. DNA for the CDR3: TGTGCCAGCAGTTACAATCCAGGGATGGACCTCTATGGCTACACCTTC.

This rearrangement joins TRBV11-2 to TRBJ1-2, with no clear D. The germline V gene has CDR1 SGHAT and CDR2 FQNNGV. Trimming pared 4 bases from V and 0 bases from J, leaving 12 bases between. The CDR3 length is 15 residues. CDR3 amino acids: CASSYQYISNYGYTF. The CDR3 DNA reads TGTGCCAGCAGCTACCAATACATCTCTAACTATGGCTACACCTTC.